This T cell receptor (beta chain) was captured by sequencing in a study of T cells in Graves' hyperthyroidism and ophthalmopathy. Many counts were recorded for this clonotype. Amplified TCR beta CDR3 regions derived from RNA transcripts. TCR CDR3 underwent first-round RT-PCR with the HTBI primer set. TCRdb reanalysed the multiplex PCR reads using MiXCR and keeps one entry per CDR3 protein. Among 550,000 to 650,000 distinct CDR3 sequences, around 13% were seen once, and the ten largest hold about 15%. After removal of 2 bases from V and 4 bases from J, the junction contained 15 bases not matched to a gene. CDR1 is SGHTA, CDR2 FQGNSA, per germline. CDR3 length: 19 amino acids.

The receptor comes from a woman aged 40 to 50 with Graves' hyperthyroidism. V and J are TRBV7-2 and TRBJ2-3, with 10 bases lining up with TRBD2. Material for sequencing was blood. The CDR3 loop is CASSLNMGALAGDADTQYF. The DNA for the CDR3 is TGTGCCAGCAGCTTAAATATGGGGGCCCTAGCGGGAGACGCAGATACGCAGTATTTT.